This TCR beta chain was sequenced during a study of T cell repertoires in cytomegalovirus infection (dated by TCRdb to between 2018 and 2021). Some background on the complete study: Alongside well-studied HLA-B-restricted epitopes, the peptide stimulations were aimed at recently identified HLA-C-restricted CMV epitopes, whose presentation resists viral immunomodulation. The HLA type of each donor mattered for the analysis, because public TCR beta signatures pointed to carriage of CMV infection along with the matching HLA type. Results and caveats for the whole study, not just this receptor: In both this cohort and an independent roughly 350-donor cohort, the cumulative frequency of public TCR beta family members distinguished carriers of CMV infection plus the relevant HLA type. The ex vivo response was dominated by HLA-C-restricted CMV-specific TCR beta clonotypes, which also provided the single most frequent clonotype in two of eight donors.

What the treatment or condition label conveys for this sample: in vitro stimulation with specific CMV peptide epitopes to enrich CMV-specific T cells. V ends up 4 bases short and J 13 bases short, with an unmatched junction base count of 5. The CDR3, cysteine through phenylalanine, is 11 amino acids long. Only the CDR3 portion is preserved as DNA: 33 bases, with reading frame beginning at the first base. The germline V gene provides CDR1 SGHRS and CDR2 YFSETQ. TCRdb records Illumina HiSeq 1500 as the sequencer. The raw public reads went through TCRdb reprocessing: fastp at Q25, MiXCR clone calling, in-frame beta chains kept. Here each entry gathers all rows of one CDR3 protein and keeps the most common genes and DNA. Within this sample are 150,000 or so distinct CDR3 sequences, with less than 25% of them counted one time only. In total, the top ten clones hold 25% of the sample. With regard to this clonotype: Its antigen remains unidentified. Base qualities were left out, and no much larger clone turns up one base away.

This sequence was found in a human donor in good health (CMV status not recorded). Some clones in this sample may be carry-over from other donors' samples. The source was CD8+ T cells from cultured PBMCs, collected from culture after CMV antigen stimulation. The chain is encoded by TRBV5-1 joined to TRBJ2-5; TRBD1 fits 9 bases in the junction. The sequenced DNA is TGCGCCAGCAGCCCGGGACAGGGCCGGTACTTC. It is translated as CASSPGQGRYF.